What follows are 24 T cell receptor beta chains derived from one specimen sequenced in a study of cytomegalovirus exposure and HLA in healthy donors (dated by TCRdb to about 2017). Preparation of the library involved the immunoSEQ multiplex PCR assay. The multiplex PCR relied on a mix of 60 forward primers for TCR Vbeta segments and 13 reverse primers for TCR Jbeta segments. In its TCRdb copy, this immuneACCESS table keeps in-frame sequences only and misses some clones. Where compared with another copy, unresolved V genes explain less than half of these, and the others have no known cause. The sample data list 85,000 to 120,000 clones, and approximately 79% of these were observed just once. The leading ten clones occupy roughly 3.9% of the sample. The sequencing sample was made of PBMCs. These TCRs come from a man aged 55 to 70 in good health and CMV-seronegative.

The chain is built from TRBV10-3 and TRBJ1-1; D is perhaps TRBD1 (5 bases). With 7 bases removed from V and 0 bases from J, the gap between germline ends came to 9 bases. The CDR3 loop spans 13 amino acids. Germline CDR1 is ENHRY and CDR2 is SYGVKD. For the CDR3, the DNA is TGTGCCATCACCTCGACAGTGAACACTGAAGCTTTCTTT. Translation: CAITSTVNTEAFF.

This clone has only one observation. The gene calls are TRBV29-1 and TRBJ1-1; no clear D gene. The CDR3 runs to 11 residues. Germline lookup yields CDR1 SQVTM and CDR2 ANQGSEA. Deletions cut 4 bases from V and 6 bases from J, with 9 bases between. CDR3 sequence reads: CSVAVGPEAFF. CDR3 bases: TGCAGCGTTGCGGTCGGTCCTGAAGCTTTCTTT.

The gene calls are TRBV21-1 and TRBJ2-7; TRBD2, the D gene given by the table, was not confirmed from the DNA. TRBV21-1 is listed as a pseudogene. The length of the CDR3 is 13 residues. The DNA for the CDR3 is TGTGCCAGCAGCCCCCGGGGGACCTACGAGCAGTACGTC. It specifies CASSPRGTYEQYV.

This sequence joins TRBV19 and TRBJ1-4; no clear D. There are 15 residues in the CDR3. V was cut by 7 bases and J by 8 bases, with 20 bases left in between. Germline CDR1 LNHDA, CDR2 SQIVND (reference sequence). The CDR3 coding sequence is TGTGCCAGTACCTCTAGCAACCGAAGGAGCGAAAAACTGTTTTTT. Translated: CASTSSNRRSEKLFF.

V and J are TRBV5-1 and TRBJ2-5; D possibly corresponds to TRBD2 (5 bases). V was clipped by 0 bases and J by 5 bases, with 5 bases between them. Germline V gene lookup returns CDR1 SGHRS and CDR2 YFSETQ. The CDR3 consists of 12 residues. The CDR3 region has the DNA TGCGCCAGCAGCTTGGGGGAGGAGACCCAGTACTTC. Residues: CASSLGEETQYF.

The genes are TRBV5-1 and TRBJ1-1, with D possibly being TRBD1 (6 bases). The CDR3 sequence is 14 residues long. Per germline, CDR1 SGHRS and CDR2 YFSETQ. With 3 bases removed from V and 6 bases from J, the gap between germline ends came to 15 bases. The CDR3 sequence: CASSSGGAGAEAFF. The CDR3 DNA follows: TGCGCCAGCAGCTCCGGGGGGGCAGGGGCTGAAGCTTTCTTT.

This clone was counted only a few times. This chain links TRBV6-6 with TRBJ1-1; unclear D gene. This CDR3 has 12 amino acids. Trimming cost V 2 bases and J 2 bases, with 3 bases left between them. CDR1 MNHNY and CDR2 SVGAGI come from the germline V gene (reference sequence). The CDR3 nucleotides are TGTGCCAGCAGTTACCCTAACACTGAAGCTTTCTTT. The encoded protein is CASSYPNTEAFF.

The J gene is TRBJ1-6, the V gene TRBV5-4; 10 bases are shared with TRBD1. The CDR3 runs 19 residues. Germline CDR1 is SGHNT and CDR2 is YYREEE (reference sequence). Trimming removed 4 bases from V and 5 bases from J; junction bases left unmatched: 15. CDR3 sequence (DNA): TGTGCCAGCAGCGGTCCCCGGGACAGGGGTCCAAAAGATAATTCACCCCTCCACTTT. Its translation is CASSGPRDRGPKDNSPLHF.

This chain links TRBV5-1 with TRBJ1-2, with D possibly matching TRBD1 (5 bases). The ends were cut back, 0 bases at V and 1 base at J, with 16 bases in the middle. CDR3 length: 17 residues. Germline V gene lookup returns CDR1 SGHRS and CDR2 YFSETQ. DNA of the CDR3: TGCGCCAGCAGCTTGGACGGGAGGGGATCGGATAACTATGGCTACACCTTC. Its translation is CASSLDGRGSDNYGYTF.

In DNA, the CDR3 is TGTGCCAGCAGCTTGCCCGACAGGAGCTCCTACAATGAGCAGTTCTTC. The encoded protein is CASSLPDRSSYNEQFF. This rearrangement joins TRBV7-9 to TRBJ2-1, with D maybe TRBD1 (6 bases). Germline V CDR1 and CDR2: SEHNR, FQNEAQ (reference sequence). CDR3 length equals 16 residues. V was pared by 3 bases and J by 0 bases, with 12 bases between.

The chain employs TRBV5-6 and TRBJ2-2; D unclear. V was pared by 1 base and J by 5 bases, with 9 bases between. CDR3 length: 14 amino acids. Germline loops: CDR1 SGHDT, CDR2 YYEEEE. CDR3: CASSLLSITGELFF. The CDR3 bases are TGTGCCAGCAGCTTGCTTAGTATAACCGGGGAGCTGTTTTTT.

The chain has TRBV7-2 and TRBJ1-2; weak D call: TRBD1 (6 bases). V lost 5 bases and J 5 bases, leaving 15 bases between the germline ends. The CDR3 sequence is 14 residues long. The germline V gene encodes CDR1 SGHTA and CDR2 FQGNSA. CDR3 nucleotides: TGTGCCAGCAGCCTAACCGGGACAACATATGGCTACACCTTC. Translation gives CASSLTGTTYGYTF.

V usage is TRBV5-1 and J usage is TRBJ2-5; 9 bases match TRBD1. The CDR3 has 16 residues. The V and J ends lost 4 bases and 5 bases, in that order; junction bases with no gene match: 12. In germline, CDR1 is SGHRS, CDR2 YFSETQ. CDR3 residues: CASSLSQGAIGETQYF. In DNA, the CDR3 is TGCGCCAGCAGCCTTTCACAGGGGGCGATTGGGGAGACCCAGTACTTC.

The chain is built from TRBV4-3 and TRBJ2-1; TRBD2 is a possible D gene (5 bases). Trimming pared 0 bases from V and 0 bases from J, leaving 12 bases between. Germline V gene sequence: CDR1 LGHNA, CDR2 YSLEER. CDR3 length: 17 residues. CDR3 in amino acids: CASSQDPTSNSYNEQFF. The CDR3 coding sequence is TGCGCCAGCAGCCAAGACCCCACTAGTAACTCCTACAATGAGCAGTTCTTC.

The chain employs TRBV5-1 and TRBJ1-2, with D maybe TRBD1 (6 bases). This CDR3 is 15 amino acids long. Trimming took off 3 bases at V and 0 bases at J, with 12 bases between the two ends. Germline V gene sequence: CDR1 SGHRS, CDR2 YFSETQ. This chain's CDR3 is CASSSQGWANYGYTF. The CDR3 nucleotides read TGCGCCAGCAGCTCCCAGGGGTGGGCTAACTATGGCTACACCTTC.

V usage is TRBV5-1 and J usage is TRBJ1-3, with D hard to call. V lost 0 bases and J 0 bases, leaving 10 bases between the germline ends. Germline V gene sequence: CDR1 SGHRS, CDR2 YFSETQ. The CDR3 sequence is 16 residues long. CDR3 in amino acids: CASSLVAGNSGNTIYF. As DNA, the CDR3 is TGCGCCAGCAGCTTGGTGGCGGGTAACTCTGGAAACACCATATATTTT.

This clone appeared a single time. V gene TRBV19 combines with J gene TRBJ2-5; D perhaps matches TRBD1 (6 bases). V was pared by 5 bases and J by 3 bases, with 16 bases between. This CDR3 comprises 15 residues. Germline CDR1 is LNHDA and CDR2 is SQIVND (reference sequence). This chain's CDR3 is CASSLDAGDEETQYF. The CDR3 nucleotides are TGTGCCAGTAGTCTCGACGCAGGGGATGAAGAGACCCAGTACTTC.

This chain joins TRBV6-5 and TRBJ2-7; 7 nucleotides agree with TRBD1. The trim removed 6 bases at V and 2 bases at J, leaving 10 bases unmatched. From germline, CDR1 is MNHEY and CDR2 SVGAGI. The CDR3 sequence is 15 residues long. The CDR3 protein is CASSRRQGITYEQYV. In DNA, the CDR3 is TGTGCCAGCAGCAGAAGACAGGGCATTACCTACGAGCAGTACGTC.

V is TRBV7-9 and J is TRBJ2-2, with D possibly matching TRBD1 (5 bases). The ends were cut back, 5 bases at V and 5 bases at J, with 9 bases in the middle. The CDR3 consists of 13 residues. Germline V lookup: CDR1 SEHNR, CDR2 FQNEAQ (reference sequence). The CDR3 nucleotides are TGTGCCAGCAGCATACAGGTGACCGGGGAGCTGTTTTTT. This gives the protein CASSIQVTGELFF.

This chain joins TRBV9 and TRBJ2-1; tentative D call: TRBD1 (5 bases). Germline assignment: CDR1 SGDLS and CDR2 YYNGEE. CDR3 size: 14 residues. Trimming pared 0 bases from V and 8 bases from J, leaving 12 bases between. This CDR3 is CASSVGEQVYEQFF. The CDR3 bases are TGTGCCAGCAGCGTAGGGGAACAGGTCTATGAGCAGTTCTTC.

The chain uses TRBV19 and TRBJ2-5, with D unclear. V shed 6 bases and J shed 1 base, with 6 bases lying between them. CDR3 length: 12 residues. Germline CDR1 is LNHDA and CDR2 is SQIVND (reference sequence). CDR3 coding DNA: TGTGCCAGTAGAGACACCCAAGAGACCCAGTACTTC. Translating gives CASRDTQETQYF.

The chain carries TRBV28 and TRBJ2-5, with 8 bases aligning to TRBD2. V trimming: 6 bases; J trimming: 3 bases; junction bases outside the gene matches: 6. CDR3 length: 14 residues. Germline V gene lookup returns CDR1 MDHEN and CDR2 SYDVKM. The CDR3 nucleotides are TGTGCCAGCAGGAGTAGCGGGGATAAAGAGACCCAGTACTTC. This gives the protein CASRSSGDKETQYF.

This sequence joins TRBV15 and TRBJ1-1; the match to TRBD1 covers 10 bases. Germline V gene lookup returns CDR1 LNHNV and CDR2 YYDKDF (reference sequence). CDR3 length equals 15 residues. Trimming took 4 bases from V and 7 from J; bases not matched to a gene: 9. As DNA, the CDR3 is TGTGCCACCAGCACCCCTGACAGGGGGCATGATGAAGCTTTCTTT. It yields the protein CATSTPDRGHDEAFF.

The chain has TRBV9 and TRBJ1-2, with 10 bases lining up with TRBD1. Germline V CDR1 and CDR2: SGDLS, YYNGEE. This CDR3 has 15 residues. V was clipped by 3 bases and J by 2 bases; unmatched bases: 4. DNA for the CDR3: TGTGCCAGCAGCGCTGACAGGGGGCACAACTATGGCTACACCTTC. It codes for CASSADRGHNYGYTF.